This TCR beta chain stems from a study of early T cells in non-severe SARS-CoV-2 infection. This clonotype was detected ten times or more. Germline assignment: CDR1 MGHDK and CDR2 SYGVNS. The CDR3 runs 20 residues. Germline trimming cut 5 bases from V and 2 bases from J; bases unmatched to any gene: 16. A single record per CDR3 protein comes from TCRdb applying MiXCR to the 5' RACE reads. The sample lists 50,000 to 65,000 distinct CDR3 sequences; about 9.8% were seen once. The receptor comes from an adult who was a healthcare worker with PCR-confirmed SARS-CoV-2 infection or an uninfected control (not recorded which). This rearrangement joins TRBV25-1 to TRBJ2-1; 12 nucleotides line up with TRBD2. The material sequenced was whole blood. This CDR3 reads CASSPTVLRLAGEPYNEQFF. The DNA of the CDR3 is TGTGCCAGCAGTCCCACTGTTCTTAGACTAGCGGGAGAACCCTACAATGAGCAGTTCTTC.